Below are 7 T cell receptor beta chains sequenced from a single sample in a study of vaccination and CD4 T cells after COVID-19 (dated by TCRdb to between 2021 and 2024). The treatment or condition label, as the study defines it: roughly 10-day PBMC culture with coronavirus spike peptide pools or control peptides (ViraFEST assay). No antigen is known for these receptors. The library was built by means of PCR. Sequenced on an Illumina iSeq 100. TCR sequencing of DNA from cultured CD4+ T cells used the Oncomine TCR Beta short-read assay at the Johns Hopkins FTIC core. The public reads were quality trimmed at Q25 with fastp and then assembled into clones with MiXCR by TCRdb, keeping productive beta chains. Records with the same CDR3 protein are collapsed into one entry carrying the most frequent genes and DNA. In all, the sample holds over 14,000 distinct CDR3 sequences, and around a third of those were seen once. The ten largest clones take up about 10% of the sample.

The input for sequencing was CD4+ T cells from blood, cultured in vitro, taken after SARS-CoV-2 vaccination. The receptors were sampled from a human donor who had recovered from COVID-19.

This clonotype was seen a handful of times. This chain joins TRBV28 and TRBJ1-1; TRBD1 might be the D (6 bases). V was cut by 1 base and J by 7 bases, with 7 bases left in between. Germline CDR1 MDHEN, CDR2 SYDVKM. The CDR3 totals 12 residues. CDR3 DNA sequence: TGTGCCAGCAGTTTATTACAGGGTGAAGCTTTCTTT. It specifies CASSLLQGEAFF.

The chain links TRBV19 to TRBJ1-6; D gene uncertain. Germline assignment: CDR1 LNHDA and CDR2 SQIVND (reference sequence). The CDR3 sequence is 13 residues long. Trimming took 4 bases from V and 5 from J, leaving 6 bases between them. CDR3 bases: TGTGCCAGTAGTACCTATGATAATTCACCCCTCCACTTT. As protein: CASSTYDNSPLHF.

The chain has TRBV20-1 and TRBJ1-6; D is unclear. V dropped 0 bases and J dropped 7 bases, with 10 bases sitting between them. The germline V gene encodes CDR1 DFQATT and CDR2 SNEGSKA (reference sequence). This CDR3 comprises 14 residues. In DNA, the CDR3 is TGCAGTGCTAGAGAGGGCCCGCTCAATTCACCCCTCCACTTT. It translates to CSAREGPLNSPLHF.

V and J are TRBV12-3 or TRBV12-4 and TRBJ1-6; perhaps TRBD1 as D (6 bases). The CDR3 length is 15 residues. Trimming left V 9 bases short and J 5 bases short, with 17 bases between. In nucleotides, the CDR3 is TGTGCCAGTAGGATCCTCGCAGGGGATAATTCACCCCTCCACTTT. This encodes CASRILAGDNSPLHF.

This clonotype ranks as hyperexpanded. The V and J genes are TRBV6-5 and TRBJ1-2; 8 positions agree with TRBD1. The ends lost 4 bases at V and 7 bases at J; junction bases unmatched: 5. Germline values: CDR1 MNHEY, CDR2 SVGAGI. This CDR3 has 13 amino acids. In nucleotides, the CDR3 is TGTGCCAGCAGTTTCCAGGGGGCGGTTGGCTACACCTTC. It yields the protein CASSFQGAVGYTF.

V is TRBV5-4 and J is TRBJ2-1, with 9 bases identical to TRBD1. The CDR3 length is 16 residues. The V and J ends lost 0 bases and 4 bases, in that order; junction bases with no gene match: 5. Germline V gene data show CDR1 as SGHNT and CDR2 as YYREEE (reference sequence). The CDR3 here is CASSLGPGQGYNEQFF. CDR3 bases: TGTGCCAGCAGCTTGGGACCGGGACAGGGATACAATGAGCAGTTCTTC.

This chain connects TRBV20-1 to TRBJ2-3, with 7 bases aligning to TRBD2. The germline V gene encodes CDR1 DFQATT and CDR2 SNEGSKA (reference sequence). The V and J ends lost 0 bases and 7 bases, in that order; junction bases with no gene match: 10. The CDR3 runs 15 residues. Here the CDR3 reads CSARDRGEGPYTQYF. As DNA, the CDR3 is TGCAGTGCTAGAGATCGGGGGGAGGGCCCGTATACGCAGTATTTT.